The clone carrying this TCR beta chain was observed many times. Its antigen is not known. Genomic DNA of every subset was divided equally among multiple immunoSEQ plates. The authors loaded approximately 220 ng DNA, approximately 30,000 T cell genomes, into sorted-subset replicate PCRs. Profiled with immunoSEQ multiplex PCR; TCRdb holds only in-frame clones, not every one. The data contain hundreds of thousands of clones, about 80% of them seen just once; the ten biggest clones take up around 2%. These data come from a study of shared clonotypes between healthy human individuals. Whole-study findings and limits: How much donors shared clonotypes was expected to be affected by sequencing depth. Few donors restricted represented genetic and exposure-history diversity.

CDR1 WSHSY and CDR2 SAAADI come from the germline V gene. This CDR3 contains 13 residues. The V and J ends lost 2 bases and 8 bases respectively, with 10 bases between them. V and J are TRBV10-2 and TRBJ2-4; D gene ambiguous. This clonotype originated in a woman in her 30s in good health. Sequenced material: memory CD4+ T cells sorted from blood. Documented subset: CD45RA-negative fraction. This chain's CDR3 is CASSEQELDIQYF. CDR3 DNA sequence: TGCGCCAGCAGTGAGCAGGAGCTAGACATTCAGTACTTC.